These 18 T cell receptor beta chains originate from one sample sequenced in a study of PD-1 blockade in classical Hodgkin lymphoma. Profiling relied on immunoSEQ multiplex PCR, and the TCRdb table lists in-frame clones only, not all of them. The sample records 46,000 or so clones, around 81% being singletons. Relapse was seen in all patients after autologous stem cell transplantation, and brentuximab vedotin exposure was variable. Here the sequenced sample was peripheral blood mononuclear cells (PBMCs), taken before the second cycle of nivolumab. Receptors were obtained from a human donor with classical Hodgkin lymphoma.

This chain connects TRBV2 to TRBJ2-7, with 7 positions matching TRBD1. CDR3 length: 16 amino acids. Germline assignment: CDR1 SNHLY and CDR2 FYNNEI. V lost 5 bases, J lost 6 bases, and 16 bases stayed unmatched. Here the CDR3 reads CASSLDRVTWTAEQYF. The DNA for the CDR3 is TGTGCCAGCAGTTTAGACAGGGTAACTTGGACGGCCGAGCAGTACTTC.

The CDR3 bases are TGCGCCAGCAGCCAAGATTTAGGGACAGAAGCTTTCTTT. This codes for CASSQDLGTEAFF. This chain uses TRBV4-1 with TRBJ1-1; TRBD1 might be the D (6 bases). Germline V gene lookup returns CDR1 MGHRA and CDR2 YSYEKL. The V end lost 0 bases, the J end lost 8 bases, and 10 bases lay between the germline ends. This CDR3 comprises 13 residues.

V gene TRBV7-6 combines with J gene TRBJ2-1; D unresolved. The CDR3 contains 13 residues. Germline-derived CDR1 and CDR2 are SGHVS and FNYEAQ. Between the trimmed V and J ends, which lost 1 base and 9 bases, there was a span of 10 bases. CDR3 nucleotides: TGTGCCAGCAGCTTAGATCAAGGGTCTGAGCAGTTCTTC. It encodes CASSLDQGSEQFF.

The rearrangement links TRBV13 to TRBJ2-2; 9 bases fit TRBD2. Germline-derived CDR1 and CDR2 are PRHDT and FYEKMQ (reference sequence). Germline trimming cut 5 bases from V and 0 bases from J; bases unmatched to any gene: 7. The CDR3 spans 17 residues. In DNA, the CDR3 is TGTGCCAGCAGCGTTCTCGAGCGGGGGGCGAACACCGGGGAGCTGTTTTTT. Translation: CASSVLERGANTGELFF.

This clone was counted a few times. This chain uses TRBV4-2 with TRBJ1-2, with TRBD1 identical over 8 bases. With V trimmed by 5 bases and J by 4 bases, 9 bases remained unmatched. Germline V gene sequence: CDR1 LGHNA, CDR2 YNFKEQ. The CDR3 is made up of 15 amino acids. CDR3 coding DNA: TGTGCCAGCAGCGAGGATGGACAGGGCCTCTATGGCTACACCTTC. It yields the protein CASSEDGQGLYGYTF.

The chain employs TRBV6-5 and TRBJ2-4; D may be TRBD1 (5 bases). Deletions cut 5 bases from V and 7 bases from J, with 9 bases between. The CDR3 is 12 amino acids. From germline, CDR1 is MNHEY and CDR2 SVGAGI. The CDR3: CASSMQGNIQYF. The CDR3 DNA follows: TGTGCCAGCAGTATGCAGGGCAACATTCAGTACTTC.

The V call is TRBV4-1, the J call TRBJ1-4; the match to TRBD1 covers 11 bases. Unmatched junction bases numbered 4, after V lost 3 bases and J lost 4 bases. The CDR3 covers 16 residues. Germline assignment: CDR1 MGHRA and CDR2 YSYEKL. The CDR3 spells CASSQAGTGGNEKLFF. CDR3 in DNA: TGCGCCAGCAGCCAGGCTGGGACAGGGGGTAATGAAAAACTGTTTTTT.

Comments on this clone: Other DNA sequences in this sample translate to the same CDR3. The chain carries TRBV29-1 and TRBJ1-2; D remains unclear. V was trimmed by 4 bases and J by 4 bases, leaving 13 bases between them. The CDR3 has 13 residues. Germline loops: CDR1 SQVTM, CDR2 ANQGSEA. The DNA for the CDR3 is TGCAGCGTTGGGACGGGCGGTGGCTATGGCTACACCTTC. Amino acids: CSVGTGGGYGYTF. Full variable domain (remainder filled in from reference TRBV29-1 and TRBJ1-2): SAVISQKPSRDICQRGTSLTIQCQVDSQVTMMFWYRQQPGQSLTLIATANQGSEATYESGFVIDKFPISRPNLTFSTLTVSNMSPEDSSIYLCSVGTGGGYGYTFGSGTRLTVV.

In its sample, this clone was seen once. CDR3 sequence reads: CASTPRGGGTEAFF. The CDR3 DNA reads as TGTGCCAGCACCCCCCGAGGGGGGGGCACTGAAGCTTTCTTT. The rearrangement uses TRBV27 and TRBJ1-1; perhaps TRBD1 as D (6 bases). The CDR3 is 14 amino acids. V dropped 7 bases and J dropped 4 bases, with 16 bases sitting between them. Germline V lookup: CDR1 MNHEY, CDR2 SMNVEV (reference sequence).

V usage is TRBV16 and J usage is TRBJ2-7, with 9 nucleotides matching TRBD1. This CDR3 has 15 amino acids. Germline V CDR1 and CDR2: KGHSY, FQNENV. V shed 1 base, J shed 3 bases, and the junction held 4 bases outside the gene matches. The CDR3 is CASSQFPGQGYEQYF. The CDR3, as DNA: TGTGCCAGCAGCCAATTCCCGGGACAGGGCTACGAGCAGTACTTC.

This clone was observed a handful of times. CDR3 sequence (DNA): TGTGCCAGCAGTGGTCAGGTCGACACCATATATTTT. It is translated as CASSGQVDTIYF. The J gene is TRBJ1-3, the V gene TRBV2; D unclear. Trimming cost V 4 bases and J 8 bases, with 9 bases left between them. This CDR3 is 12 amino acids long. The germline V gene has CDR1 SNHLY and CDR2 FYNNEI.

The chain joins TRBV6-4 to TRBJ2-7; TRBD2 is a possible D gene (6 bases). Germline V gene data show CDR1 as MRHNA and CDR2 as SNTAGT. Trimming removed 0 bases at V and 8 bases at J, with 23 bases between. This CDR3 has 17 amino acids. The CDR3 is CASSDSERKREKPQQYF. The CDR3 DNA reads TGTGCCAGCAGTGACTCGGAGAGGAAACGGGAGAAACCCCAGCAGTACTTC.

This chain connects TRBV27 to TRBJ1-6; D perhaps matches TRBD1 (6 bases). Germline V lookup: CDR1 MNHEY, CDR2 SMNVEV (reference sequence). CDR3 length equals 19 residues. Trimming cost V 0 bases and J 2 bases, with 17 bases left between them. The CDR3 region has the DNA TGTGCCAGCAGTTTATCAAACCGCAGGGGAAGTGCCTATAATTCACCCCTCCACTTT. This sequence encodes CASSLSNRRGSAYNSPLHF.

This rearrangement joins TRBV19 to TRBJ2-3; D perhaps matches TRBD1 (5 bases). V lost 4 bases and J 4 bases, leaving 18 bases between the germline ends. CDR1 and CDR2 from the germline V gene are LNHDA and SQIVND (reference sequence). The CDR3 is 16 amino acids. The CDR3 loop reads CASSKGVGVQSDTQYF. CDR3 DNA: TGTGCCAGTAGTAAAGGGGTCGGAGTCCAGTCAGATACGCAGTATTTT.

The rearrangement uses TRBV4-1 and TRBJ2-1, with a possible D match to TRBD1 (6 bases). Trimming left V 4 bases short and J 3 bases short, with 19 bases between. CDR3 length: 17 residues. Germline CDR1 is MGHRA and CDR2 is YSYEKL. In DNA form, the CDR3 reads TGCGCCAGCAGCCGAGCCCCACAGGGAAGGGTCTACAATGAGCAGTTCTTC. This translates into CASSRAPQGRVYNEQFF.

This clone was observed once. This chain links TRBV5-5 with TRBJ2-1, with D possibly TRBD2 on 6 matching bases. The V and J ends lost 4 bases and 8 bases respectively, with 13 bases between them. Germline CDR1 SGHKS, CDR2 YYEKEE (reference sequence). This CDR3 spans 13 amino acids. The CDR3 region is CASSGWTGDEQFF. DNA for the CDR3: TGTGCCAGCAGCGGGTGGACGGGGGATGAGCAGTTCTTC.

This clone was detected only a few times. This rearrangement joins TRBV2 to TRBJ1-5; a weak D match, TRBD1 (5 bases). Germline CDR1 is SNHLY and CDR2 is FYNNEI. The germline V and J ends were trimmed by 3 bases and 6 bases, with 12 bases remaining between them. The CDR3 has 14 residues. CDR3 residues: CASSEQGFGQPQHF. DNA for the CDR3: TGTGCCAGCAGTGAGCAGGGTTTTGGTCAGCCCCAGCATTTT.

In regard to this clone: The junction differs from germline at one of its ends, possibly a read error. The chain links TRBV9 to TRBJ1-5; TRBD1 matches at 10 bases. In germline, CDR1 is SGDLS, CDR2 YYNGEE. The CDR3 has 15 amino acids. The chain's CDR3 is CAGSPSTGGYQPQHF. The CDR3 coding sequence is TGTGCCGGCAGCCCTTCGACAGGGGGCTATCAGCCCCAGCATTTT.